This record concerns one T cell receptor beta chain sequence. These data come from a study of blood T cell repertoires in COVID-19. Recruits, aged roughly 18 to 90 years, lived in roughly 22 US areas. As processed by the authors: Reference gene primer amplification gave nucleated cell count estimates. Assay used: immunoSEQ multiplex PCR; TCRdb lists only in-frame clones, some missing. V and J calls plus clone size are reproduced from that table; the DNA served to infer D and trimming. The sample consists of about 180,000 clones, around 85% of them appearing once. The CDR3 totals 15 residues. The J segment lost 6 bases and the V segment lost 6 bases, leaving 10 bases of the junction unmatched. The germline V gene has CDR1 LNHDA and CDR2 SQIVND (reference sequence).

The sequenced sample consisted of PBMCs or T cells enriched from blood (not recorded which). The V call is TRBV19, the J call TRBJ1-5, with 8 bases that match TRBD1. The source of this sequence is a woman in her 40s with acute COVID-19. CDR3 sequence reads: CASRDGTGVSQPQHF. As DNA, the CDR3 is TGTGCCAGTAGGGATGGGACAGGCGTAAGTCAGCCCCAGCATTTT.